One sample yielded the 19 T cell receptor beta chains listed below, sequenced in a study of tissue T cells after allogeneic stem cell transplantation. Measured with immunoSEQ multiplex PCR; TCRdb has only the in-frame clones, and not every one. This repertoire shows about 1,400 clones, about three fifths found once; its top ten account for 36%. Described time point: mouse harvest day 14 after allogeneic transplant. The graft held 10^6 splenic CD5+ T cells and 10^7 T-cell-depleted bone marrow cells. The sample taken for sequencing was liver tissue. These receptors originate from a female BALB/c mouse given C57BL/6 T cells with graft-versus-host disease after an allogeneic hematopoietic cell transplant.

Turning to this clone: A far bigger clonotype differs at one base, so this is likely a read error. Mouse germline and gene names are used. The identical CDR3 is also encoded by other nucleotide sequences in the sample. The CDR3 sequence is CASSLGLGGRGAEQFF. Partial CDR3 DNA: TGTGCCAGCTCTCTCGGGCTGGGGGGGCGCGGAGCTGAGCAGTTC. The chain employs TRBV12-2 and TRBJ2-1; 10 bases are shared with TRBD2. The read falls 1 residue short of the CDR3 end, and the missing part is taken from the germline J gene. The junction had 8 bases not matched to a gene; V was cut back by 0 bases and J by 7 bases. The CDR3 contains 16 residues. The germline V gene has CDR1 SGHLS and CDR2 HYDKME.

About this clone: All gene names here are mouse names. The CDR3 goes on 1 residue after the read ends, and that part is filled in from the germline J gene. The chain couples TRBV12-1 to TRBJ2-7; 9 bases are shared with TRBD2. This CDR3 spans 13 amino acids. Germline assignment: CDR1 SGHSN and CDR2 HYEKVE. Trimming took 2 bases from V and 5 from J; bases not matched to a gene: 3. This CDR3 reads CASSPDWGNEQYF. The DNA read from the CDR3 is TGTGCCAGCTCTCCCGACTGGGGGAATGAACAGTAC.

On this clone itself: Mouse germline and gene names are used. The observed sequence ends 1 residue before the CDR3 terminus, with the missing tail filled in from the germline J gene. The chain carries TRBV31 and TRBJ2-3; 11 bases match TRBD1. The V segment lost 3 bases and the J segment 2 bases; nucleotides outside the gene matches: 10. Germline V gene sequence: CDR1 GKSSPN, CDR2 SITVG. The CDR3 has 17 amino acids. CDR3 sequence: CAWSPWDRGNFAETLYF. The DNA read from the CDR3 is TGTGCCTGGAGCCCCTGGGACAGGGGGAATTTTGCAGAAACGCTGTAT.

On this clone: The gene names given are mouse names. Read data end 1 residue before the CDR3 end; the end is taken from the germline J gene. This CDR3 is also generated by other DNA sequences in the sample. The V gene is TRBV2, the J gene TRBJ2-7, with TRBD2 matching 14 bases. The germline CDR1 and CDR2 sequences are LGHNA and YSYQKL. The CDR3 is 16 amino acids. J was trimmed by 7 bases and V by 0 bases; bases with no gene match: 5. The chain's CDR3 is CASSQDPGLGGREQYF. The DNA read from the CDR3 is TGTGCCAGCAGCCAAGATCCGGGACTGGGGGGGCGGGAACAGTAC.

Concerning this clone itself: Genes and germline are mouse. The observed sequence ends 1 residue before the CDR3 terminus, with the missing tail filled in from the germline J gene. This chain connects TRBV12-2 to TRBJ1-1; the D gene is possibly TRBD1 (5 bases). The V gene lost 2 bases and the J gene lost 0 bases, with 9 bases spanning the gap. CDR1 is SGHLS, CDR2 HYDKME, per germline. The CDR3 has 14 residues. The CDR3 is CASSPTGQNTEVFF. The DNA read from the CDR3 is TGTGCCAGCTCTCCAACGGGACAGAACACAGAAGTCTTC.

With regard to this clone: Gene labels here are mouse ones. The CDR3 end lies 1 residue beyond the end of the read and is filled in from the germline J gene. The chain links TRBV5 to TRBJ2-3; a weak D match, TRBD1 (6 bases). V was cut by 0 bases and J by 0 bases, with 7 bases left in between. Germline V gene sequence: CDR1 LGHNA, CDR2 YNLKQL (reference sequence). This CDR3 has 15 residues. The part of the CDR3 DNA that was read is TGTGCCAGCAGCCAAGACAGGGGTAGTGCAGAAACGCTGTAT. It yields the protein CASSQDRGSAETLY. The full CDR3 protein is CASSQDRGSAETLYF.

This clone was observed a few times. The gene names given are mouse names. The read finishes 1 residue shy of the CDR3 end, and the germline J gene is used to complete it. V and J are TRBV12-2 and TRBJ2-1; 10 bases agree with TRBD2. J lost 0 bases, V lost 2 bases, and 6 bases had no gene match. The length of the CDR3 is 17 residues. Germline values: CDR1 SGHLS, CDR2 HYDKME. The chain's CDR3 is CASSHDWGAPNYAEQFF. The sequenced part of the CDR3 DNA is TGTGCCAGCTCTCATGACTGGGGGGCCCCTAACTATGCTGAGCAGTTC.

Remarks on this clone: Genes and germline are mouse. Sequencing ends 1 residue short of the CDR3 end; the germline J gene provides the rest. This rearrangement joins TRBV19 to TRBJ2-4, with D possibly matching TRBD2 (7 bases). Germline CDR1 and CDR2: FNHDT and SITEND (reference sequence). The CDR3 totals 17 residues. Trimming removed 1 base at V and 0 bases at J, with 15 bases between. The sequenced CDR3 bases are TGTGCCAGCAGTATAAGCGGGGGGCGAGTAAGTCAAAACACCTTGTAC. Its translation: CASSISGGRVSQNTLY. The full CDR3 sequence reads CASSISGGRVSQNTLYF.

This clone has a handful of counts. Here the gene names and germline are mouse. The read ends 1 residue early relative to the CDR3; the germline J gene fills the gap. The J gene is TRBJ2-7, the V gene TRBV12-2; 9 bases line up with TRBD2. Germline V gene data show CDR1 as SGHLS and CDR2 as HYDKME. The CDR3 is 13 amino acids. Trimming at V came to 4 bases and at J to 4 bases, leaving 4 bases not matched to a gene. The CDR3 loop is CASSPGLGYEQYF. The part of the CDR3 DNA that was read is TGTGCCAGCTCCCCGGGACTGGGTTATGAACAGTAC.

Turning to this clone: Gene names denote mouse genes. The read halts 1 residue ahead of the CDR3 end, with the missing end drawn from the germline J gene. The chain links TRBV16 to TRBJ1-2; TRBD1 matches at 7 bases. V gave up 3 bases and J gave up 7 bases; unmatched junction bases: 8. CDR3 length: 14 amino acids. Germline CDR1 SGHSA, CDR2 FRNQAP. The covered CDR3 bases are TGTGCAAGCAGCTTTCAGGGGGGGGACTTCGACTACACC. Its protein product is CASSFQGGDFDYT. The CDR3 reads in full as CASSFQGGDFDYTF. Together with reference TRBV16 and TRBJ1-2, the CDR3 gives the full variable domain: NAGVIQTPRHKVTGKGQEATLWCEPISGHSAVFWYRQTIVQGLEFLTYFRNQAPIDDSGMPKERFSAQMPNQSHSTLKIQSTQPQDSAVYLCASSFQGGDFDYTFGSGTRLLVI.

This clone appeared once. Mouse germline and gene names are used. Coverage ceases 1 residue before the CDR3 finishes, and the germline J gene fills in the end. The chain links TRBV3 to TRBJ2-1, with D perhaps matching TRBD2 (6 bases). The germline V gene encodes CDR1 SNHLY and CDR2 FYNGKV (reference sequence). V lost 0 bases to trimming and J lost 3 bases, with 6 bases between them. This CDR3 has 14 residues. CDR3 region: CASSLAGGYAEQFF. CDR3 DNA, as far as it was read: TGTGCCAGCAGCTTAGCTGGGGGCTATGCTGAGCAGTTC.

Regarding this clone: Genes and germline come from the mouse. The read terminates 1 residue ahead of where the CDR3 ends, so the germline J gene completes it. The genes are TRBV15 and TRBJ2-4, with D unresolved. The CDR3 consists of 13 residues. Trimming took 4 bases from V and 0 from J, leaving 5 bases between them. Germline V gene data show CDR1 as SGHND and CDR2 as FRSKSL. CDR3 DNA, as far as it was read: TGTGCCAGCAGTTACGGTAGTCAAAACACCTTGTAC. As protein: CASSYGSQNTLY. The full CDR3 reads CASSYGSQNTLYF.

About this clone: Mouse germline and gene names are used. The observed sequence ends 1 residue before the CDR3 terminus, with the missing tail filled in from the germline J gene. The chain links TRBV12-2 to TRBJ2-5; TRBD2 aligns across 8 bases. The CDR3 has 13 amino acids. Germline CDR1 and CDR2: SGHLS and HYDKME. The V gene end was trimmed by 0 bases and the J gene end by 5 bases; junction bases not matched to a gene: 0. CDR3 bases read: TGTGCCAGCTCTCTCCTGGGGGGAGACACCCAGTAC. Amino acid sequence: CASSLLGGDTQY. The full-length CDR3 reads as CASSLLGGDTQYF.

About this clone itself: Mouse gene names and germline throughout. Sequencing ends 1 residue short of the CDR3 end; the germline J gene provides the rest. The V gene is TRBV26, the J gene TRBJ1-3; D unresolved. This CDR3 is built from 14 residues. CDR1 KGHPV and CDR2 FQNQEV come from the germline V gene (reference sequence). V was trimmed by 3 bases and J by 0 bases, leaving 6 bases between them. This CDR3 is CASSLGISGNTLYF. CDR3 bases read: TGTGCCAGCAGTCTCGGCATTTCTGGAAATACGCTCTAT.

In the case of this clone: The gene names here belong to mouse. The CDR3 end falls 1 residue outside the read, so it is completed with the germline J gene. The rearrangement links TRBV24 to TRBJ2-7, with 10 bases identical to TRBD2. Trimming cost V 4 bases and J 3 bases; bases outside gene matches: 3. The CDR3 totals 14 residues. Germline V gene data show CDR1 as KGHTA and CDR2 as FRNEEI. The covered CDR3 bases are TGTGCCAGCAGTCCCGACTGGGGGGTCTATGAACAGTAC. Protein: CASSPDWGVYEQY. The whole CDR3 protein is CASSPDWGVYEQYF.

Concerning this clone itself: Mouse names are used for the genes. The read terminates 1 residue before the CDR3 end, so the remaining end is supplied by the germline J gene. This rearrangement joins TRBV13-2 to TRBJ2-5; D might be TRBD2 (6 bases). Germline loops: CDR1 NNHNN, CDR2 SYGAGS (reference sequence). This CDR3 has 13 amino acids. V dropped 2 bases and J dropped 3 bases, with 7 bases sitting between them. CDR3 DNA (partial): TGTGCCAGCGGTGACTGGGGTCAAGACACCCAGTAC. Translated: CASGDWGQDTQY. The CDR3 in full is CASGDWGQDTQYF.

Worth noting for this clone: Gene names are the mouse ones. The read gets to within 1 residue of the CDR3 end, and the germline J gene fills in the rest. The chain has TRBV26 and TRBJ2-1; D gene ambiguous. V shed 0 bases and J shed 0 bases, with 6 bases lying between them. This CDR3 comprises 15 residues. The germline gives CDR1 KGHPV, CDR2 FQNQEV (reference sequence). Incomplete CDR3 DNA: TGTGCCAGCAGTCTGTCTAACGTTAACTATGCTGAGCAGTTC. As protein: CASSLSNVNYAEQF. The whole CDR3 protein is CASSLSNVNYAEQFF.

A remark on this clone: Gene labels here are mouse ones. The read finishes 1 residue shy of the CDR3 end, and the germline J gene is used to complete it. The chain uses TRBV12-2 and TRBJ2-1; D is perhaps TRBD1 (5 bases). This CDR3 contains 15 residues. From germline, CDR1 is SGHLS and CDR2 HYDKME. The V gene lost 0 bases and the J gene lost 0 bases, with 8 bases spanning the gap. CDR3 DNA (partial): TGTGCCAGCTCTCTCGAGGGGTCTAACTATGCTGAGCAGTTC. Its protein product is CASSLEGSNYAEQF. The full CDR3 is CASSLEGSNYAEQFF.

Points on this clone: The gene names here belong to mouse. The read stops 1 residue short of the end of the CDR3; the missing end is completed from the germline J gene. The chain is built from TRBV19 and TRBJ1-1; unclear D gene. Germline assignment: CDR1 FNHDT and CDR2 SITEND (reference sequence). V was trimmed by 5 bases and J by 4 bases, leaving 3 bases between them. The CDR3 covers 10 residues. The sequenced CDR3 bases are TGTGCCAGCAGGAGCACAGAAGTCTTC. It is translated as CASRSTEVF. The CDR3, in full, reads CASRSTEVFF.